The source of this T cell receptor (beta chain) is a study of siplizumab effects on memory and regulatory T cells. Profiling relied on immunoSEQ multiplex PCR, and the TCRdb table lists in-frame clones only, not all of them. The sample consists of 100,000 or so clones, around 90% of them appearing once. CDR1 is SGHNT, CDR2 YYREEE, per germline (reference sequence). Trimming cost V 3 bases and J 8 bases, with 18 bases left between them. The CDR3 contains 14 residues. The sequencing sample was made of non-Treg CD4+ T cells sorted from blood. This sequence was found in a human donor in good health. The chain uses TRBV5-4 and TRBJ2-7, with D perhaps matching TRBD2 (6 bases). CDR3 DNA sequence: TGTGCCAGCAGCTCGCCAGGGACTCTCCCTCAGCAGTACTTC. Its translation: CASSSPGTLPQQYF.